The clone carrying this TCR beta chain appeared a few times. Antigen specificity is unknown. The source material, RNA transcripts, was used to amplify TCR beta CDR3 regions. A first-round RT-PCR of the TCR CDR3 used the HTBI primer set. TCRdb called the multiplex PCR reads again in MiXCR, with one record for every CDR3 protein. This table has 400,000 to 600,000 distinct CDR3 sequences, about 16% appearing once. The data belong to a study of T cells in Graves' hyperthyroidism and ophthalmopathy. CDR3 length: 17 amino acids. V was shortened by 1 base and J by 6 bases, with 22 bases between the two germline ends. Germline CDR1 reads MDHEN; CDR2 reads SYDVKM. General study results and limits: Blood held most thyroid clonotypes expanded above 0.001 frequency.

The TCR sequence derives from a woman aged 30 to 39 with Graves' ophthalmopathy. Sequenced: blood. This chain connects TRBV28 to TRBJ2-7; D gene uncertain. CDR3 in amino acids: CASSLSQELTVIREQYF. The CDR3 nucleotides read TGTGCCAGCAGTTTATCCCAAGAGTTGACCGTGATACGCGAGCAGTACTTC.